The sequence of this T cell receptor (beta chain) was determined in a study of CD8+CD57+ T cells in acquired aplastic anemia. Background on the study: Mean yield of DNA from sorted CD4+ and CD8+ cells was 2.5 to 4 ug.

The germline V gene encodes CDR1 SGHVS and CDR2 FQNEAQ. The V and J ends lost 3 bases and 8 bases respectively, with 20 bases between them. The CDR3 loop spans 16 amino acids. To note about this clonotype: The antigen is undetermined.

The use of genomic DNA as template underpinned the TCR beta VDJ and CDR3 profiling. From the reads, TCRdb called clonotypes with MiXCR, one entry per CDR3 protein. The table lists fewer than 300,000 distinct CDR3 sequences, approximately 80% of them singletons. The patients chosen for sequencing had shown expansion of CD8+CD57+ cells (detected by flow cytometry). Regarding the study as a whole: No significant difference in CD8+ Simpson's diversity was found between patients and controls.

The V call is TRBV7-8, the J call TRBJ2-1, with D perhaps TRBD1 or TRBD2 (5 bases each). Sequenced material: sorted CD4+, CD8+, or CD8+CD57+ T cells (not recorded which) from PBMCs. The source of this sequence is a human donor with aplastic anemia. Here the CDR3 reads CASSFHPDGTTHEQFF. The CDR3 region has the DNA TGTGCCAGCAGCTTTCATCCAGACGGGACGACCCATGAGCAGTTCTTC.